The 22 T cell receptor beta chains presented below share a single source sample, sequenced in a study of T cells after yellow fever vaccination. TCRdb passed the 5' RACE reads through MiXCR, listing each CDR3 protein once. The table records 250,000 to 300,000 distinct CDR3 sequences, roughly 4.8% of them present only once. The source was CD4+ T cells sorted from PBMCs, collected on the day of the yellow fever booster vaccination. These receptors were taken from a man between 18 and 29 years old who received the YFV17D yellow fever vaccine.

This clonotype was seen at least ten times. This CDR3 reads CASSIPGQGNTIYF. The CDR3 nucleotides read TGTGCCAGCAGCATCCCAGGACAGGGAAACACCATATATTTT. The genes are TRBV7-9 and TRBJ1-3; TRBD1 is a possible D gene (6 bases). The germline V gene has CDR1 SEHNR and CDR2 FQNEAQ (reference sequence). The CDR3 spans 14 residues. V was shortened by 5 bases and J by 4 bases, with 12 bases between the two germline ends. The full variable domain, its missing parts supplied by reference TRBV7-9 and TRBJ1-3, is DTGVSQNPRHKITKRGQNVTFRCDPISEHNRLYWYRQTLGQGPEFLTYFQNEAQLEKSRLLSDRFSAERPKGSFSTLEIQRTEQGDSAMYLCASSIPGQGNTIYFGEGSWLTVV.

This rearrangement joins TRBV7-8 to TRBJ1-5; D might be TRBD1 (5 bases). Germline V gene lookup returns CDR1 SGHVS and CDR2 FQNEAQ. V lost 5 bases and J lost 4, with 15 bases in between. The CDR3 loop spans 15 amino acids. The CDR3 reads CASSAGRMSNQPQHF. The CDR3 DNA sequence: TGTGCCAGCAGCGCGGGACGGATGAGTAATCAGCCCCAGCATTTT.

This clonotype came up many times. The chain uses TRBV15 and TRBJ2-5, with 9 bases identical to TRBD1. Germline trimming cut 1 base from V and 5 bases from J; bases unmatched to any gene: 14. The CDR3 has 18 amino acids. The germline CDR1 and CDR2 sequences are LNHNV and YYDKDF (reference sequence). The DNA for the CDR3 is TGTGCCACCAGCAGAGTAGTGGGACAGGGATATTTGGGGGAGACCCAGTACTTC. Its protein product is CATSRVVGQGYLGETQYF.

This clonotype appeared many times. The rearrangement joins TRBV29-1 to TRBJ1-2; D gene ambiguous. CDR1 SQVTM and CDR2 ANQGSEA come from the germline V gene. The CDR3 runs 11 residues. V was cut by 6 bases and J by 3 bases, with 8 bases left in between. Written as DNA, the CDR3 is TGCAGCGTAGCTACATACTATGGCTACACCTTC. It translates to CSVATYYGYTF.

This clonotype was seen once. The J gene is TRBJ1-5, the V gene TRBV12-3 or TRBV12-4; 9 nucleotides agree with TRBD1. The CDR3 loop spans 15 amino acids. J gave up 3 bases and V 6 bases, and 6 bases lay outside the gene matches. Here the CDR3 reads CASRTGQGPNQPQHF. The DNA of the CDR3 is TGTGCCAGCAGGACGGGACAGGGACCCAATCAGCCCCAGCATTTT.

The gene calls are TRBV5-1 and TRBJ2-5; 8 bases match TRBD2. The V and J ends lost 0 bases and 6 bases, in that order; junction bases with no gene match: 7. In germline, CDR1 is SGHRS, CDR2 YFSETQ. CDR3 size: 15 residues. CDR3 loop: CASSLAFGGAKTQYF. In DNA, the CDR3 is TGCGCCAGCAGCTTGGCTTTCGGGGGGGCCAAGACCCAGTACTTC.

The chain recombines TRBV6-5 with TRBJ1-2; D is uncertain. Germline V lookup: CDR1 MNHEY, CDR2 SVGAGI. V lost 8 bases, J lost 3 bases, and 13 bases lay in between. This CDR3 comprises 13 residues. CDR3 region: CASRRLGDYGYTF. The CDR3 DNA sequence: TGTGCCAGCCGCCGCCTCGGGGACTATGGCTACACCTTC.

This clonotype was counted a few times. CDR3 in amino acids: CASSLLAGGPYEQYF. The CDR3 nucleotides are TGTGCCAGCAGCTTACTGGCGGGGGGGCCCTACGAGCAGTACTTC. The chain recombines TRBV7-6 with TRBJ2-7; 9 bases are a match to TRBD2. The CDR3 loop spans 15 amino acids. With V trimmed by 2 bases and J by 2 bases, 4 bases remained unmatched. CDR1 SGHVS and CDR2 FNYEAQ come from the germline V gene.

The CDR3 protein is CASSEGQGPQETQYF. CDR3 sequence (DNA): TGTGCCAGCAGCGAGGGACAGGGGCCCCAAGAGACCCAGTACTTC. The rearrangement uses TRBV25-1 and TRBJ2-5; the match to TRBD1 covers 10 bases. The ends lost 6 bases at V and 1 base at J; junction bases unmatched: 5. The CDR3 runs 15 residues. CDR1 and CDR2 from the germline V gene are MGHDK and SYGVNS. The variable domain in full, with the rest retrieved from reference TRBV25-1 and TRBJ2-5, is EADIYQTPRYLVIGTGKKITLECSQTMGHDKMYWYQQDPGMELHLIHYSYGVNSTEKGDLSSESTVSRIRTEHFPLTLESARPSHTSQYLCASSEGQGPQETQYFGPGTRLLVL.

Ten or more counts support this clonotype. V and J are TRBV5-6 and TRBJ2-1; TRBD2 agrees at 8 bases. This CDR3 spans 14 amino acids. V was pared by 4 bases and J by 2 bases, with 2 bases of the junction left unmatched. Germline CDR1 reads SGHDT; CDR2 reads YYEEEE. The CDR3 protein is CASSGSGTYNEQFF. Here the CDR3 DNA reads TGTGCCAGCAGCGGTAGCGGGACCTACAATGAGCAGTTCTTC.

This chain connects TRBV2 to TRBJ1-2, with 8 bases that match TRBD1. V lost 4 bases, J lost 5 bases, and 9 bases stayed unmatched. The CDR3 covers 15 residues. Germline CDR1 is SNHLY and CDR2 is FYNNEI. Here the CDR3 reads CASSVTGQETYGYTF. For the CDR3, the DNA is TGTGCCAGCAGTGTCACGGGACAGGAGACTTATGGCTACACCTTC.

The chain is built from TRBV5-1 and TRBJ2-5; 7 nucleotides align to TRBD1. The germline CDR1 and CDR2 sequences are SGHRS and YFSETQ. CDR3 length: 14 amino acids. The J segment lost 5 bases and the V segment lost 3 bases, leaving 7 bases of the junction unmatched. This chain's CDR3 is CASSSGQTGETQYF. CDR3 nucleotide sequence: TGCGCCAGCAGCTCGGGACAGACGGGGGAGACCCAGTACTTC. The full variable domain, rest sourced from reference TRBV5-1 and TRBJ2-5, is KAGVTQTPRYLIKTRGQQVTLSCSPISGHRSVSWYQQTPGQGLQFLFEYFSETQRNKGNFPGRFSGRQFSNSRSEMNVSTLELGDSALYLCASSSGQTGETQYFGPGTRLLVL.

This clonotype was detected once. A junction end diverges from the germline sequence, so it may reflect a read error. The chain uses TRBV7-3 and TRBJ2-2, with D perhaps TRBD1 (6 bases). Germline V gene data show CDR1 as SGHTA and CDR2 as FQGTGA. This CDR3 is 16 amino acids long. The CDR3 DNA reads TGTGCCAGCAGCTCCTCAGGGGCCGGGAACAGCGGGGAGCTGTTTTTT. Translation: CASSSSGAGNSGELFF.

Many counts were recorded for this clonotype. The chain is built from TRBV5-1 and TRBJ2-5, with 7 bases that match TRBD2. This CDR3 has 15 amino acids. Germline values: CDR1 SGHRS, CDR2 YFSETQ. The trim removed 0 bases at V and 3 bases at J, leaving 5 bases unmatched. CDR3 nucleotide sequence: TGCGCCAGCAGCTTGGAGGGTCTAGCGGAAGAGACCCAGTACTTC. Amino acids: CASSLEGLAEETQYF.

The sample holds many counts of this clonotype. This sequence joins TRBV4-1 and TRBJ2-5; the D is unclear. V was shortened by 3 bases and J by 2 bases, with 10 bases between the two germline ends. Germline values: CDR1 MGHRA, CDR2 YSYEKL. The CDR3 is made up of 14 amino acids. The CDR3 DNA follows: TGCGCCAGCAGCCAGGGTCCCCTACAAGAGACCCAGTACTTC. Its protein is CASSQGPLQETQYF.

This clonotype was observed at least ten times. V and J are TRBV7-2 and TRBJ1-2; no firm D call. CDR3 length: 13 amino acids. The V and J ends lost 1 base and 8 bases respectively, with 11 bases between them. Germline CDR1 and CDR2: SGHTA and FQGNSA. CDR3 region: CASSLDWSRGYTF. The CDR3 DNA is TGTGCCAGCAGCTTAGACTGGAGTCGCGGCTACACCTTC.

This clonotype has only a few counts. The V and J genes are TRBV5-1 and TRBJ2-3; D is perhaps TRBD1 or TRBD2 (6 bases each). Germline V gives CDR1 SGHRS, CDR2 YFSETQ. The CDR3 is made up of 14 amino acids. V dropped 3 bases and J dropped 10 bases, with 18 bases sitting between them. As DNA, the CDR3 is TGCGCCAGCAGCTCCCCCTCGTTTGGGGGGCCGCAGTATTTT. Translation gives CASSSPSFGGPQYF.

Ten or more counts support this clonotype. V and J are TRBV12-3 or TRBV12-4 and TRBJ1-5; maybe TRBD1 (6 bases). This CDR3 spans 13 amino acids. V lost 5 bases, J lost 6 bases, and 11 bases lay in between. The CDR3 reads CASSVQGPQPQHF. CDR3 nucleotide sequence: TGTGCCAGCAGTGTACAGGGTCCTCAGCCCCAGCATTTT.

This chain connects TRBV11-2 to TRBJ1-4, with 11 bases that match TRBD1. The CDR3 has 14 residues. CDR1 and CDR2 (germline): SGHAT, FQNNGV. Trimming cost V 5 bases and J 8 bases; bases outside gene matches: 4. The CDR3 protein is CASSQDRGREKLFF. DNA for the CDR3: TGTGCCAGCAGCCAGGACAGGGGGCGAGAAAAACTGTTTTTT.

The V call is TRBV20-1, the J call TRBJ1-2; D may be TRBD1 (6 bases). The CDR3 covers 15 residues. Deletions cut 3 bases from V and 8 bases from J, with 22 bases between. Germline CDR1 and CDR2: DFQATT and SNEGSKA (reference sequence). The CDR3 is CSASRDRQGRRGYTF. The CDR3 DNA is TGCAGTGCTAGCCGTGATCGTCAGGGGCGGCGGGGCTACACCTTC.

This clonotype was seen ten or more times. The CDR3 spells CASSLLTTVYNEQFF. The DNA for the CDR3 is TGTGCCAGCAGCCTCTTGACGACAGTCTACAATGAGCAGTTCTTC. The chain recombines TRBV5-6 with TRBJ2-1, with D perhaps matching TRBD1 (5 bases). The CDR3 consists of 15 residues. Germline V gene data show CDR1 as SGHDT and CDR2 as YYEEEE. V lost 4 bases, J lost 3 bases, and 14 bases lay in between.

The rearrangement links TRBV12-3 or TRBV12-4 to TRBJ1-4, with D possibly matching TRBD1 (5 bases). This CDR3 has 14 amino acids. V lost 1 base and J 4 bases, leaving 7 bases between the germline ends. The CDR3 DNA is TGTGCCAGCAGTTTAGGGGGGTATAATGAAAAACTGTTTTTT. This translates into CASSLGGYNEKLFF.